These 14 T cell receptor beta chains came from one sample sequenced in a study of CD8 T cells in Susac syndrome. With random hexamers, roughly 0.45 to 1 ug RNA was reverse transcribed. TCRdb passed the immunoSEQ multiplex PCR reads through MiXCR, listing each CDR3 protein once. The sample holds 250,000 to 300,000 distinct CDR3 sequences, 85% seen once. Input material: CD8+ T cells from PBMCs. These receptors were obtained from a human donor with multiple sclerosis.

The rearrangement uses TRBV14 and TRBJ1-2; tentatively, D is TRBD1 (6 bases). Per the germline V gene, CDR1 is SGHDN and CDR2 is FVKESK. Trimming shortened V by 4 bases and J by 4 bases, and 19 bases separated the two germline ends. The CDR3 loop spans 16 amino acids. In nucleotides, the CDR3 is TGTGCCAGCAGCCTACGACATCAGGGGAAGGGCTATGGCTACACCTTC. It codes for CASSLRHQGKGYGYTF.

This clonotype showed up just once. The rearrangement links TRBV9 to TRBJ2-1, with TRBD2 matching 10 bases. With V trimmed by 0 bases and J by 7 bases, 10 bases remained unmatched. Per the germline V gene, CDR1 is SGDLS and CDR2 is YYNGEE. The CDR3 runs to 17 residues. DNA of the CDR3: TGTGCCAGCAGCGTAGAAGTTCGGGGACTAGCGACAAATGAGCAGTTCTTC. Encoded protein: CASSVEVRGLATNEQFF.

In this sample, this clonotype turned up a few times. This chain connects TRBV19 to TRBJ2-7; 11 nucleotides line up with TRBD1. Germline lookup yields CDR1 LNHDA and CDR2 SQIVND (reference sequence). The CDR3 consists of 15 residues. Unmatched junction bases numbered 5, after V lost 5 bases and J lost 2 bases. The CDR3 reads CASSDRTGGTYEQYF. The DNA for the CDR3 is TGTGCCAGTAGTGATCGGACAGGGGGCACCTACGAGCAGTACTTC.

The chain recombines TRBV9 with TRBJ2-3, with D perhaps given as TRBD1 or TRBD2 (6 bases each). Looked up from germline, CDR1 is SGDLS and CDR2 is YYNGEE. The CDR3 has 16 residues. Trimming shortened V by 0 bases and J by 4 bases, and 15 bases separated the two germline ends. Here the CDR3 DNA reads TGTGCCAGCAGCGTAGGGGGGGCCCTGACAGCAGATACGCAGTATTTT. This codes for CASSVGGALTADTQYF.

DNA of the CDR3: TGTGCCAGCAGTTTGGGGGGGACTAGCGTAAATGAGCAGTTCTTC. This sequence encodes CASSLGGTSVNEQFF. The V gene is TRBV27, the J gene TRBJ2-1, with TRBD2 matching over 10 bases. The CDR3 is 15 residues long. V shed 3 bases and J 7 bases; nucleotides not matched to a gene: 6. Per germline, CDR1 MNHEY and CDR2 SMNVEV (reference sequence).

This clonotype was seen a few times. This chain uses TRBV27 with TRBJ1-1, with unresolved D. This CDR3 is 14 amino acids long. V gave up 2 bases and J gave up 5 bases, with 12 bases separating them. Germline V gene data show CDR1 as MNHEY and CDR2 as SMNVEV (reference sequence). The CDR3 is CASSLGSGGTEAFF. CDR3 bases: TGTGCCAGCAGTTTAGGGTCAGGTGGGACTGAAGCTTTCTTT.

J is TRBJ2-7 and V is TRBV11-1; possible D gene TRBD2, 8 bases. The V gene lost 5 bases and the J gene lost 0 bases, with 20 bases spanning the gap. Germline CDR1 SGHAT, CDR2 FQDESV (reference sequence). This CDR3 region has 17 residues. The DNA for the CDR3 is TGTGCCAGCAGCCCGCCCAGGGGGAGCGGGAGCTCCTACGAGCAGTACTTC. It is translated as CASSPPRGSGSSYEQYF.

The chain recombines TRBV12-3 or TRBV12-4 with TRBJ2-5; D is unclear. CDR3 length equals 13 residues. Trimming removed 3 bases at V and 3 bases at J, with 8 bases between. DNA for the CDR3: TGTGCCAGCAGTTTGATGGTGGAAGAGACCCAGTACTTC. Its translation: CASSLMVEETQYF.

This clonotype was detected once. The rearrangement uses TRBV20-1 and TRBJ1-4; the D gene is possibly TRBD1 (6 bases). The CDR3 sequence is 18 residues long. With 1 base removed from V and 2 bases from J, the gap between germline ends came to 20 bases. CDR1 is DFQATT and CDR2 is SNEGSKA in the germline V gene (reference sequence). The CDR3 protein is CSARVPGALMLTNEKLFF. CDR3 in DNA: TGCAGTGCTAGAGTCCCGGGGGCGCTTATGTTGACTAATGAAAAACTGTTTTTT.

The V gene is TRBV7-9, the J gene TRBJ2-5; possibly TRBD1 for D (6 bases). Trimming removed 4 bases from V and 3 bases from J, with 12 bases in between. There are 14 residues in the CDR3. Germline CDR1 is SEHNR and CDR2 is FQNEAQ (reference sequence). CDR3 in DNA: TGTGCCAGCAGCTCCGCTAACAGGGAAGAGACCCAGTACTTC. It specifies CASSSANREETQYF.

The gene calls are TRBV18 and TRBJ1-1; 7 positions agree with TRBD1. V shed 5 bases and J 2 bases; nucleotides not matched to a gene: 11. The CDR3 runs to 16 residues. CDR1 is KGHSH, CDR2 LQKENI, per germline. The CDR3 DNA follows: TGTGCCAGCTCAGAAACCCCGGGACAGAGAAACACTGAAGCTTTCTTT. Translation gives CASSETPGQRNTEAFF.

The CDR3 spells CASSSALRPYEQYF. The CDR3 DNA follows: TGTGCCAGCAGCTCCGCCCTGCGGCCGTACGAGCAGTACTTC. V gene TRBV7-9 combines with J gene TRBJ2-7, with D unclear. The length of the CDR3 is 14 residues. V dropped 4 bases and J dropped 4 bases, with 14 bases sitting between them. Per germline, CDR1 SEHNR and CDR2 FQNEAQ (reference sequence). Supplemented by reference TRBV7-9 and TRBJ2-7, the full variable domain reads DTGVSQNPRHKITKRGQNVTFRCDPISEHNRLYWYRQTLGQGPEFLTYFQNEAQLEKSRLLSDRFSAERPKGSFSTLEIQRTEQGDSAMYLCASSSALRPYEQYFGPGTRLTVT.

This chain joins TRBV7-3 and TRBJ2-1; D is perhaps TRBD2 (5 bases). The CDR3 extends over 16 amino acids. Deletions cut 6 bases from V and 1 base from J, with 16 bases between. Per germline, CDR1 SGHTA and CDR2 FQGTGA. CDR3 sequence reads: CASSQSGLESYNEQFF. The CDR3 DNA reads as TGTGCCAGCAGTCAGAGCGGTCTAGAGTCCTACAATGAGCAGTTCTTC. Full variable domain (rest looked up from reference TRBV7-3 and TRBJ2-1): GAGVSQTPSNKVTEKGKYVELRCDPISGHTALYWYRQSLGQGPEFLIYFQGTGAADDSGLPNDRFFAVRPEGSVSTLKIQRTERGDSAVYLCASSQSGLESYNEQFFGPGTRLTVL.

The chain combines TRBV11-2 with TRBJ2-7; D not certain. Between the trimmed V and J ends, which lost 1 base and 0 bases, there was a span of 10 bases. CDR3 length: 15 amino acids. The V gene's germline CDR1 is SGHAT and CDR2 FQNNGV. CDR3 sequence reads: CASSLGFRVSYEQYF. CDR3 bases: TGTGCCAGCAGCTTAGGGTTCCGGGTCTCCTACGAGCAGTACTTC.